Listed below are T cell receptor beta chains from one sample, sequenced in a study of T cells in Graves' hyperthyroidism and ophthalmopathy. TCRdb itself ran the multiplex PCR reads through MiXCR, one entry per CDR3 protein. This sample yields 450,000 to 500,000 distinct CDR3 sequences, of which around a fifth are seen a single time; around 50% belongs to the top ten. The sample consisted of blood. The receptor source for this set is a woman aged 70-85 years with Graves' ophthalmopathy. Each CDR3 is given with its conserved first and last residue.

J: TRBJ2-7
V: TRBV9
CDR3: CASSVEVGPYEQYF

J: TRBJ1-2
V: TRBV28
CDR3: CASSFPAGTPYGYTF

J: TRBJ2-7
V: TRBV7-7
CDR3: CASSTGQGAPYEQYF

J: TRBJ2-1
V: TRBV7-2
CDR3: CASSLGGYEQFF

J: TRBJ2-1
V: TRBV10-3
CDR3: CAISLTSGSYNEQFF

J: TRBJ2-2
V: TRBV2
CDR3: CASSPGLAGGPSTGELFF

J: TRBJ2-2
V: TRBV7-2
CDR3: CASSVRQGYTGELFF

J: TRBJ1-5
V: TRBV20-1
CDR3: CSARLGSDSNQPQHF

J: TRBJ1-2
V: TRBV7-2
CDR3: CASSLREGYTF

J: TRBJ2-1
V: TRBV6-1
CDR3: CASSTTRTGGTSEQFF

J: TRBJ2-1
V: TRBV3-1
CDR3: CASSQTQRDGDEQFF

J: TRBJ2-7
V: TRBV20-1
CDR3: CSASNPSGGFSYEQYF

J: TRBJ2-3
V: TRBV29-1
CDR3: CSVGKGNHGTDTQYF

J: TRBJ2-5
V: TRBV15
CDR3: CATSREGSVETQYF

J: TRBJ1-1
V: TRBV27
CDR3: CASSLSRLNEAFF

J: TRBJ1-6
V: TRBV12-3/TRBV12-4
CDR3: CASSFRGKGSPLHF

J: TRBJ1-1
V: TRBV20-1
CDR3: CSARDILDTEAFF

J: TRBJ2-1
V: TRBV14
CDR3: CASSQGTSGGISSYNEQFF

J: TRBJ1-1
V: TRBV4-3
CDR3: CASTFTSGGNTEAFF

J: TRBJ2-1
V: TRBV4-1
CDR3: CASSHQPGQGDEQFF

J: TRBJ2-6
V: TRBV20-1
CDR3: CSALESSGANVLTF

J: TRBJ2-1
V: TRBV3-1
CDR3: CASSQDGGPNEQFF

J: TRBJ1-4
V: TRBV7-9
CDR3: CASSSVHREGEKLFF